The 20 T cell receptor beta chains in this list originate from one sample, sequenced in a study of blood T cell repertoires in COVID-19. Repertoires were generated with immunoSEQ multiplex PCR, while TCRdb's copy carries only in-frame clones and drops some. Of about 66,000 clones listed, around three quarters were seen once; the top ten hold around 9.7%. Input material: peripheral blood. Every receptor here comes from a human donor in a cohort sampled during active COVID-19.

The chain couples TRBV7-3 to TRBJ2-3, with D maybe TRBD1 (6 bases). The ends were cut back, 4 bases at V and 3 bases at J, with 14 bases in the middle. The length of the CDR3 is 15 residues. CDR1 and CDR2 (germline): SGHTA, FQGTGA. In DNA, the CDR3 is TGTGCCAGCAGCTACCGACAGGACGAGACAGATACGCAGTATTTT. Translation gives CASSYRQDETDTQYF.

The chain has TRBV7-9 and TRBJ2-7; 7 nucleotides match TRBD2. Germline CDR1 SEHNR, CDR2 FQNEAQ (reference sequence). This CDR3 region has 16 residues. Losses at the gene ends were 5 bases for V and 0 bases for J; bases not matched to a gene: 10. The CDR3 DNA sequence: TGTGCCAGCAGCACAATTGGGGGGAGGGGCTCCTACGAGCAGTACTTC. Translation gives CASSTIGGRGSYEQYF.

The chain links TRBV10-3 to TRBJ1-2, with D perhaps TRBD1 (5 bases). The CDR3 length is 12 residues. Trimming shortened V by 2 bases and J by 7 bases, and 8 bases separated the two germline ends. CDR1 is ENHRY and CDR2 is SYGVKD in the germline V gene. The CDR3 loop is CAISEGQGGYTF. The CDR3 DNA sequence: TGTGCCATCAGTGAGGGCCAGGGTGGCTACACCTTC.

This chain joins TRBV7-2 and TRBJ1-5; the D gene is possibly TRBD1 (6 bases). The CDR3 is 14 amino acids. Looked up from germline, CDR1 is SGHTA and CDR2 is FQGNSA. Trimming cost V 4 bases and J 6 bases, with 13 bases left between them. The CDR3 loop reads CASSSQGTGQPQHF. As DNA, the CDR3 is TGTGCCAGCAGCTCACAGGGAACGGGTCAGCCCCAGCATTTT. Drawing the rest from reference TRBV7-2 and TRBJ1-5, the complete variable domain is GAGVSQSPSNKVTEKGKDVELRCDPISGHTALYWYRQSLGQGLEFLIYFQGNSAPDKSGLPSDRFSAERTGGSVSTLTIQRTQQEDSAVYLCASSSQGTGQPQHFGDGTRLSIL.

This clone was counted between two and nine times. The rearrangement links TRBV4-1 to TRBJ2-7; D is possibly TRBD2 (6 bases). CDR3 length equals 17 residues. The germline CDR1 and CDR2 sequences are MGHRA and YSYEKL. Trimming removed 1 base at V and 3 bases at J, with 19 bases between. The CDR3 sequence is CASSQVPGGVGFYEQYF. In DNA form, the CDR3 reads TGCGCCAGCAGCCAAGTTCCAGGAGGGGTCGGTTTCTACGAGCAGTACTTC.

This clone has only a few counts. In DNA, the CDR3 is TGTGCCAGCAGCCAAGTTGACAGGGGGCCTGGCTACACCTTC. It yields the protein CASSQVDRGPGYTF. This sequence joins TRBV3-1 (or the pseudogene TRBV3-2) and TRBJ1-2, with TRBD1 matching 10 bases. Germline loops: CDR1 LGHDT, CDR2 YNNKEL (reference sequence). The CDR3 is made up of 14 amino acids. The V segment lost 1 base and the J segment 7 bases; nucleotides outside the gene matches: 3.

The V gene is TRBV4-2, the J gene TRBJ2-7; perhaps TRBD2 as D (6 bases). Germline V gene sequence: CDR1 LGHNA, CDR2 YNFKEQ. Trimming removed 0 bases at V and 1 base at J, with 10 bases between. The CDR3 covers 15 residues. The CDR3 region is CASSQDLTSSYEQYF. The CDR3, as DNA: TGTGCCAGCAGCCAAGATCTGACTAGTTCCTACGAGCAGTACTTC.

This clone is a singleton in its sample. V gene TRBV7-8 combines with J gene TRBJ1-4; TRBD1 agrees at 8 bases. The V and J ends lost 5 bases and 3 bases, in that order; junction bases with no gene match: 5. This CDR3 contains 15 residues. Germline assignment: CDR1 SGHVS and CDR2 FQNEAQ. The CDR3 DNA is TGTGCCAGCAGCCTACGGACAGGGTCTAATGAAAAACTGTTTTTT. It translates to CASSLRTGSNEKLFF.

The chain carries TRBV4-3 and TRBJ1-2; 8 positions match TRBD1. Germline trimming cut 8 bases from V and 3 bases from J; bases unmatched to any gene: 14. The germline V gene has CDR1 LGHNA and CDR2 YSLEER. The CDR3 consists of 16 residues. This CDR3 is CASQRDRTGSHYGYTF. CDR3 DNA sequence: TGCGCCAGCCAAAGGGATAGGACAGGGTCCCACTATGGCTACACCTTC.

This clone was picked up one time. The rearrangement uses TRBV2 and TRBJ2-7; 7 bases map to TRBD2. There are 16 residues in the CDR3. CDR1 and CDR2 from the germline V gene are SNHLY and FYNNEI. After removal of 4 bases from V and 0 bases from J, the junction contained 9 bases not matched to a gene. The CDR3 DNA follows: TGTGCCAGCAGTGCGGGACTACCCTTTAGCTCCTACGAGCAGTACTTC. Translated, it gives CASSAGLPFSSYEQYF.

CDR3 amino acids: CASSRRETGRLEKLFF. The CDR3 bases are TGTGCCAGCAGCCGGAGGGAGACAGGGAGGCTTGAAAAACTGTTTTTT. This chain connects TRBV3-1 (or the pseudogene TRBV3-2) to TRBJ1-4, with 7 nucleotides matching TRBD1. CDR3 size: 16 residues. CDR1 is LGHDT, CDR2 YNNKEL, per germline (reference sequence). The V gene end was trimmed by 4 bases and the J gene end by 7 bases; junction bases not matched to a gene: 12.

The chain has TRBV5-4 and TRBJ2-7; possibly TRBD2 for D (6 bases). CDR1 is SGHNT, CDR2 YYREEE, per germline (reference sequence). This CDR3 is built from 13 residues. V gave up 7 bases and J gave up 6 bases, with 17 bases separating them. CDR3 coding DNA: TGTGCCAGCGCCCGAGGAGGGGAACGCGAGCAGTACTTC. Its translation is CASARGGEREQYF.

This clone showed up just a few times. The chain links TRBV11-2 to TRBJ2-7, with 11 bases fitting TRBD1. Trimming cost V 3 bases and J 3 bases; bases outside gene matches: 7. The CDR3 consists of 16 residues. CDR1 is SGHAT and CDR2 is FQNNGV in the germline V gene. CDR3 sequence reads: CASSFPSGTGGYEQYF. CDR3 sequence (DNA): TGTGCCAGCAGCTTTCCATCCGGGACAGGGGGCTACGAGCAGTACTTC.

The rearrangement links TRBV10-3 to TRBJ1-3; TRBD1 aligns across 8 bases. Germline values: CDR1 ENHRY, CDR2 SYGVKD. This CDR3 is built from 15 residues. V lost 4 bases to trimming and J lost 7 bases; unmatched junction nucleotides: 9. CDR3 sequence reads: CAISVSTGVGNTIYF. The CDR3 coding sequence is TGTGCCATCAGTGTTTCGACAGGGGTGGGCAACACCATATATTTT.

V is TRBV6-6 and J is TRBJ2-1; 10 bases map to TRBD2. This CDR3 has 14 amino acids. The trim removed 5 bases at V and 10 bases at J, leaving 8 bases unmatched. The germline V gene encodes CDR1 MNHNY and CDR2 SVGAGI (reference sequence). Written as DNA, the CDR3 is TGTGCCAGCAGTGGAGCGGGAGGGGACCGCGAGCAGTTCTTC. It translates to CASSGAGGDREQFF.

The chain employs TRBV3-1 (or the pseudogene TRBV3-2) and TRBJ2-7, with 7 positions matching TRBD1. Germline V gene lookup returns CDR1 LGHDT and CDR2 YNNKEL (reference sequence). This CDR3 contains 14 residues. The junction had 5 bases not matched to a gene; V was cut back by 6 bases and J by 0 bases. The CDR3 nucleotides are TGTGCCAGCAGTCATTCAGGGGGCTCCTACGAGCAGTACTTC. This codes for CASSHSGGSYEQYF.

The V call is TRBV7-9, the J call TRBJ2-1; TRBD2 agrees at 8 bases. The germline gives CDR1 SEHNR, CDR2 FQNEAQ (reference sequence). This CDR3 comprises 15 residues. J gave up 6 bases and V 2 bases, and 6 bases lay outside the gene matches. This chain's CDR3 is CASSLSAGVGNEQFF. In DNA, the CDR3 is TGTGCCAGCAGCTTATCAGCGGGAGTCGGCAATGAGCAGTTCTTC.

The chain's CDR3 is CASSFTIRDNEQFF. CDR3 DNA: TGCGCCAGCAGCTTCACGATCCGGGACAATGAGCAGTTCTTC. The rearrangement joins TRBV10-2 to TRBJ2-1; D remains unclear. Per germline, CDR1 WSHSY and CDR2 SAAADI. This CDR3 comprises 14 residues. The V end was cut by 6 bases, the J end by 5 bases, with 14 bases between.

This chain links TRBV6-5 with TRBJ2-7; 8 bases map to TRBD1. The CDR3 has 14 amino acids. CDR1 MNHEY and CDR2 SVGAGI come from the germline V gene. Trimming cost V 7 bases and J 2 bases; bases outside gene matches: 7. CDR3 amino acids: CASIDTGGTYEQYF. CDR3 nucleotides: TGTGCCAGCATCGATACAGGGGGGACCTACGAGCAGTACTTC.

This chain uses TRBV18 with TRBJ2-7; TRBD1 matches at 7 bases. Germline V lookup: CDR1 KGHSH, CDR2 LQKENI. The CDR3 length is 15 residues. The V and J ends lost 3 bases and 6 bases, in that order; junction bases with no gene match: 11. The CDR3 loop reads CASSPRGDRVREQYF. DNA for the CDR3: TGTGCCAGCTCACCCCGCGGCGACAGGGTTCGCGAGCAGTACTTC.